The clone carrying this T cell receptor (beta chain) was seen a few times. The data stem from a study of blood T cell repertoires in COVID-19. About the research overall: The United States, Italy and Spain supplied acute and convalescent COVID-19 samples.

Germline V lookup: CDR1 LGHDT, CDR2 YNNKEL (reference sequence). CDR3 length equals 12 residues. Trimming took 0 bases from V and 9 from J, leaving 8 bases between them. Original data processing: Nucleated cell number was recorded as an estimate derived from reference gene primer amplification. The assay was immunoSEQ multiplex PCR, and TCRdb's table has in-frame clones only and misses some. D and trimming were read from the DNA, whereas the V and J calls and clone size are those reported in that table. The table has about 240,000 clones, roughly 79% seen once. This clonotype was obtained from a woman older than 75 with COVID-19, enrolled during active disease. Sequencing was done on a sample of peripheral blood. V and J are TRBV3-1 (or the pseudogene TRBV3-2) and TRBJ2-5; D uncertain. CDR3 protein: CASSQETPAQYF. The DNA for the CDR3 is TGTGCCAGCAGCCAAGAAACTCCCGCCCAGTACTTC.